This T cell receptor (beta chain) was recovered during a study of cytomegalovirus exposure and HLA in healthy donors. Study results and limitations: A classifier reportedly called cytomegalovirus status with high sensitivity and specificity.

This CDR3 is built from 13 residues. Trimming at V came to 3 bases and at J to 4 bases, leaving 1 base not matched to a gene. The germline V gene encodes CDR1 SGHTA and CDR2 FQGNSA. Sequenced by immunoSEQ multiplex PCR; TCRdb stores in-frame clones only, minus some. The sample lists some 260,000 clones; roughly 91% were seen once. On this clone: Its antigen is undetermined.

V gene TRBV7-2 combines with J gene TRBJ1-1; TRBD1 matches at 8 bases. The source of this sequence is a woman in her twenties or thirties in good health and CMV-seronegative. Sequenced material: PBMCs. CDR3 nucleotide sequence: TGTGCCAGCAGCTTTACAGGGGGCACTGAAGCTTTCTTT. This translates into CASSFTGGTEAFF.